These 17 T cell receptor beta chains came from one sample sequenced in a study of T-cell memory formation after mild COVID-19. TCRdb passed the 5' RACE reads through MiXCR, listing each CDR3 protein once. The table shows about 140,000 distinct CDR3 sequences, with around 15% occurring only once. Sequenced material: PBMCs or a T cell subset sorted from them (not recorded which). Receptors originate from an adult woman who had mild COVID-19 (a few samples of this study predate the infection). Cell type and time point are not known.

This clonotype was seen ten or more times. The rearrangement uses TRBV7-9 and TRBJ2-7; 7 bases agree with TRBD1. The V gene end was trimmed by 5 bases and the J gene end by 0 bases; junction bases not matched to a gene: 7. CDR1 is SEHNR and CDR2 is FQNEAQ in the germline V gene (reference sequence). This CDR3 has 15 residues. As DNA, the CDR3 is TGTGCCAGCAGCCCGAAGGGGGCTAGCTCCTACGAGCAGTACTTC. Its translation: CASSPKGASSYEQYF.

This clonotype was counted a few times. V and J are TRBV29-1 and TRBJ2-3, with D perhaps matching TRBD1 (6 bases). Trimming took 5 bases from V and 4 from J, leaving 13 bases between them. CDR3 size: 13 residues. Germline CDR1 SQVTM, CDR2 ANQGSEA. The CDR3 region has the DNA TGCAGCGTTCTTGAGGCAGGGGCAGATACGCAGTATTTT. Amino acids: CSVLEAGADTQYF.

This clonotype was picked up a small number of times. The chain joins TRBV7-9 to TRBJ2-1, with a weak D call TRBD2 (6 bases). Germline V gene data show CDR1 as SEHNR and CDR2 as FQNEAQ (reference sequence). The CDR3 has 16 residues. Trimming removed 5 bases from V and 0 bases from J, with 14 bases in between. CDR3 protein: CASSPTSPSSYNEQFF. In nucleotides, the CDR3 is TGTGCCAGCAGCCCGACTAGTCCTAGCTCCTACAATGAGCAGTTCTTC.

The V call is TRBV29-1, the J call TRBJ2-7, with 10 bases matching TRBD2. CDR1 and CDR2 (germline): SQVTM, ANQGSEA. The trim removed 5 bases at V and 2 bases at J, leaving 3 bases unmatched. There are 13 residues in the CDR3. CDR3 loop: CSVLAGDTYEQYF. CDR3 nucleotides: TGCAGCGTTCTAGCGGGAGATACCTACGAGCAGTACTTC.

This clonotype was seen more than once but under ten times. The rearrangement links TRBV4-2 to TRBJ2-7, with TRBD2 as a possible D gene (6 bases). The CDR3 is 14 amino acids. The V gene's germline CDR1 is LGHNA and CDR2 YNFKEQ. The V and J ends lost 1 base and 1 base respectively, with 8 bases between them. CDR3 in DNA: TGTGCCAGCAGCCAAGTGGAGGGGTCCTACGAGCAGTACTTC. This translates into CASSQVEGSYEQYF.

The chain links TRBV5-5 to TRBJ1-3; the match to TRBD1 covers 8 bases. The germline CDR1 and CDR2 sequences are SGHKS and YYEKEE (reference sequence). The CDR3 length is 15 residues. After removal of 2 bases from V and 4 bases from J, the junction contained 5 bases not matched to a gene. The CDR3 coding sequence is TGTGCCAGCAGCTTTGACAGGGGATTCGGAAACACCATATATTTT. Amino acid sequence: CASSFDRGFGNTIYF.

This clonotype was seen at least ten times. V and J are TRBV5-1 and TRBJ2-7; no clear D gene. Germline V gene sequence: CDR1 SGHRS, CDR2 YFSETQ. Between the trimmed V and J ends, which lost 0 bases and 7 bases, there was a span of 8 bases. The CDR3 has 12 amino acids. DNA for the CDR3: TGCGCCAGCAGCTTGGACACGAGAGAGCAGTACTTC. Amino acid sequence: CASSLDTREQYF. The whole variable domain, remainder taken from reference TRBV5-1 and TRBJ2-7, is KAGVTQTPRYLIKTRGQQVTLSCSPISGHRSVSWYQQTPGQGLQFLFEYFSETQRNKGNFPGRFSGRQFSNSRSEMNVSTLELGDSALYLCASSLDTREQYFGPGTRLTVT.

There are a few counts of this clonotype. V usage is TRBV30 and J usage is TRBJ2-7; 10 bases match TRBD1. Germline-derived CDR1 and CDR2 are GTSNPN and SVGIG (reference sequence). The CDR3 covers 13 residues. After removal of 3 bases from V and 2 bases from J, the junction contained 1 base not matched to a gene. CDR3 loop: CAWRGTGAYEQYF. DNA of the CDR3: TGTGCCTGGAGGGGGACAGGGGCCTACGAGCAGTACTTC. Filled out from reference TRBV30 and TRBJ2-7, the complete variable domain reads SQTIHQWPATLVQPVGSPLSLECTVEGTSNPNLYWYRQAAGRGLQLLFYSVGIGQISSEVPQNLSASRPQDRQFILSSKKLLLSDSGFYLCAWRGTGAYEQYFGPGTRLTVT.

A few counts support this clonotype. This chain joins TRBV18 and TRBJ1-2; D is unresolved. Trimming removed 2 bases from V and 2 bases from J, with 6 bases in between. CDR1 is KGHSH, CDR2 LQKENI, per germline. This CDR3 spans 13 amino acids. The CDR3 region has the DNA TGTGCCAGCTCACCAGACAAGAACTATGGCTACACCTTC. Its translation: CASSPDKNYGYTF.

In this sample, this clonotype turned up many times. The rearrangement joins TRBV12-3 or TRBV12-4 to TRBJ1-1; D gene ambiguous. The CDR3 has 12 amino acids. Trimming cost V 3 bases and J 1 base, with 3 bases left between them. CDR3 in amino acids: CASSLKNTEAFF. In DNA form, the CDR3 reads TGTGCCAGCAGTTTGAAGAACACTGAAGCTTTCTTT.

The sample holds a few counts of this clonotype. The CDR3 loop is CASSQDGTAGATDTQYF. The DNA for the CDR3 is TGTGCCAGCAGCCAAGATGGGACCGCGGGAGCAACAGATACGCAGTATTTT. The gene calls are TRBV4-2 and TRBJ2-3; 7 bases match TRBD2. The CDR3 is made up of 17 amino acids. The germline gives CDR1 LGHNA, CDR2 YNFKEQ. V shed 0 bases and J 3 bases; nucleotides not matched to a gene: 9.

The gene calls are TRBV5-6 and TRBJ1-1; D remains ambiguous. The germline V and J ends were trimmed by 2 bases and 3 bases, with 11 bases remaining between them. This CDR3 is 14 amino acids long. Germline V gene sequence: CDR1 SGHDT, CDR2 YYEEEE. CDR3 sequence (DNA): TGTGCCAGCAGCTTCTGGGTCGGGGACACTGAAGCTTTCTTT. Its protein is CASSFWVGDTEAFF.

The chain carries TRBV7-2 and TRBJ2-7, with D tentatively TRBD2 (5 bases). The V end lost 5 bases, the J end lost 3 bases, and 11 bases lay between the germline ends. Germline CDR1 is SGHTA and CDR2 is FQGNSA. The CDR3 runs to 13 residues. In DNA, the CDR3 is TGTGCCAGCAGCCAGGAGCGGTTCTACGAGCAGTACTTC. Amino acids: CASSQERFYEQYF.

The chain couples TRBV13 to TRBJ1-1, with a possible D match to TRBD1 (6 bases). V lost 4 bases and J 4 bases, leaving 10 bases between the germline ends. Looked up from germline, CDR1 is PRHDT and CDR2 is FYEKMQ (reference sequence). The length of the CDR3 is 13 residues. The CDR3 is CASSSRGATEAFF. The CDR3 DNA reads TGTGCCAGCAGCTCCAGGGGAGCCACTGAAGCTTTCTTT.

Only a few counts were recorded for this clonotype. V gene TRBV4-3 combines with J gene TRBJ2-3; no reliable D call. Trimming shortened V by 0 bases and J by 0 bases, and 7 bases separated the two germline ends. Germline V gives CDR1 LGHNA, CDR2 YSLEER. This CDR3 spans 15 amino acids. CDR3 nucleotides: TGCGCCAGCAGCCAAGACCAGTTCAGCACAGATACGCAGTATTTT. It codes for CASSQDQFSTDTQYF.

V is TRBV7-9 and J is TRBJ2-1, with unresolved D. CDR1 is SEHNR, CDR2 FQNEAQ, per germline (reference sequence). The CDR3 has 11 residues. The V end was cut by 2 bases, the J end by 8 bases, with 4 bases between. The CDR3 nucleotides are TGTGCCAGCAGCTTAAATGATGAGCAGTTCTTC. This sequence encodes CASSLNDEQFF.

This clonotype appeared a few times. The gene calls are TRBV3-1 and TRBJ2-1; 9 bases are shared with TRBD1. J gave up 6 bases and V 4 bases, and 7 bases lay outside the gene matches. The germline V gene encodes CDR1 LGHDT and CDR2 YNNKEL (reference sequence). The CDR3 runs 15 residues. CDR3: CASSLDRGPGNEQFF. For the CDR3, the DNA is TGTGCCAGCAGCCTGGACAGGGGCCCTGGCAATGAGCAGTTCTTC.